The rows below give T cell receptor beta chains drawn from one sample of a study of blood T cells in healthy people across ages. TCRdb re-derived calls from the 5' RACE reads in MiXCR, one entry per CDR3 protein. The sample includes about 1.1 million distinct CDR3 sequences, about two fifths of them seen just once. Sequencing was performed on blood. These receptors were taken from a man aged 18 to 30 in good health. CDR3s include the opening cysteine and the closing phenylalanine or tryptophan. Fields, in order: CDR3 protein, CDR3 DNA, V gene, D gene, J gene, clone size. A D gene is named only where the DNA matches it firmly. Clone size is not always given. Where it is, it says once, few, many or a class for expanded clones.

CDR3: CAWSVLRDLVGTEAFF
DNA: TGTGCCTGGAGTGTACTACGGGACTTAGTTGGGACTGAAGCTTTCTTT
V: TRBV30
D: .
J: TRBJ1-1
size: .

CDR3: CASSTRGQNSYNEQFF
DNA: TGTGCCAGCAGCACCAGGGGACAGAACTCCTACAATGAGCAGTTCTTC
V: TRBV7-9
D: TRBD1
J: TRBJ2-1
size: .

CDR3: CASSAPGTGNNEQYF
DNA: TGTGCCAGCAGCGCGCCCGGGACAGGGAACAATGAGCAGTACTTC
V: TRBV9
D: TRBD1
J: TRBJ2-7
size: .

CDR3: CASSWISGGAGNTGELFF
DNA: TGTGCCAGCAGTTGGATTAGCGGGGGGGCTGGGAACACCGGGGAGCTGTTTTTT
V: TRBV28
D: TRBD2
J: TRBJ2-2
size: .

CDR3: CASSFGGMSDTQYF
DNA: TGTGCCAGCAGTTTTGGGGGCATGTCAGATACGCAGTATTTT
V: TRBV28
D: .
J: TRBJ2-3
size: .

CDR3: CASSERGLAGTEAFF
DNA: TGTGCCAGCAGCGAGAGAGGGCTGGCAGGGACTGAAGCTTTCTTT
V: TRBV9
D: .
J: TRBJ1-1
size: .

CDR3: CASSQEKGSVTF
DNA: TGCGCCAGCAGCCAAGAAAAAGGGTCCGTCACCTTC
V: TRBV4-1
D: .
J: TRBJ1-2
size: .

CDR3: CASSQVKSITWNEQFF
DNA: TGTGCCAGCAGCCAAGTTAAGTCTATCACTTGGAATGAGCAGTTCTTC
V: TRBV3-1
D: .
J: TRBJ2-1
size: .

CDR3: CASTGLGTDTQYF
DNA: TGTGCCAGCACCGGGCTAGGCACAGATACGCAGTATTTT
V: TRBV27
D: .
J: TRBJ2-3
size: few

CDR3: CSAVTGAMKEQYF
DNA: TGCAGTGCTGTGACAGGGGCCATGAAGGAGCAGTACTTC
V: TRBV20-1
D: TRBD1
J: TRBJ2-7
size: .

CDR3: CASSTPETGQGCNEQFF
DNA: TGTGCCAGCAGCACCCCAGAGACGGGACAGGGTTGCAATGAGCAGTTCTTC
V: TRBV21-1
D: .
J: TRBJ2-1
size: few

CDR3: CASSLPGADGNYGYTF
DNA: TGTGCCAGCAGCTTACCTGGGGCCGACGGAAACTATGGCTACACCTTC
V: TRBV5-6
D: .
J: TRBJ1-2
size: .

CDR3: CATSDPTSGSGMNEQFF
DNA: TGTGCCACCAGTGATCCTACTAGCGGCTCGGGGATGAATGAGCAGTTCTTC
V: TRBV24-1
D: TRBD2
J: TRBJ2-1
size: .

CDR3: CASSSFQGADGELFF
DNA: TGTGCCAGCAGCTCGTTCCAGGGGGCCGACGGGGAGCTGTTTTTT
V: TRBV11-2
D: TRBD1
J: TRBJ2-2
size: once

CDR3: CASSPATENYGYTF
DNA: TGTGCCAGCAGCCCGGCGACAGAAAACTATGGCTACACCTTC
V: TRBV4-2
D: .
J: TRBJ1-2
size: .

CDR3: CSAPSSGGGRNEQFF
DNA: TGCAGTGCTCCTTCGAGCGGGGGGGGACGCAATGAGCAGTTCTTC
V: TRBV20-1
D: TRBD2
J: TRBJ2-1
size: few

CDR3: CASSGGGSPSTDTQYF
DNA: TGTGCCAGCAGTGGGGGGGGGTCCCCTAGCACAGATACGCAGTATTTT
V: TRBV2
D: TRBD2
J: TRBJ2-3
size: few

CDR3: CSASWAQAGQFF
DNA: TGCAGTGCTAGTTGGGCGCAGGCGGGGCAGTTCTTC
V: TRBV20-1
D: .
J: TRBJ2-1
size: .

CDR3: CAISESLGEAFF
DNA: TGTGCCATCAGTGAGTCGCTGGGGGAAGCTTTCTTT
V: TRBV10-3
D: .
J: TRBJ1-1
size: .

CDR3: CSVETENGELFF
DNA: TGCAGCGTTGAAACTGAGAACGGGGAGCTGTTTTTT
V: TRBV29-1
D: .
J: TRBJ2-2
size: .

CDR3: CASSLGDRGWDGYTF
DNA: TGCGCCAGCAGCTTGGGGGACAGGGGATGGGATGGCTACACCTTC
V: TRBV5-1
D: TRBD1
J: TRBJ1-2
size: few

CDR3: CASGLPPSEGTQYF
DNA: TGTGCTAGTGGTTTGCCCCCGAGTGAGGGGACCCAGTACTTC
V: TRBV12-5
D: .
J: TRBJ2-5
size: many

CDR3: CSARGEEGGNTEAFF
DNA: TGCAGTGCTAGAGGAGAGGAGGGGGGGAACACTGAAGCTTTCTTT
V: TRBV20-1
D: .
J: TRBJ1-1
size: .

CDR3: CSASPLTEIDYGYTF
DNA: TGCAGTGCTAGTCCCCTGACGGAAATTGACTATGGCTACACCTTC
V: TRBV20-1
D: .
J: TRBJ1-2
size: few